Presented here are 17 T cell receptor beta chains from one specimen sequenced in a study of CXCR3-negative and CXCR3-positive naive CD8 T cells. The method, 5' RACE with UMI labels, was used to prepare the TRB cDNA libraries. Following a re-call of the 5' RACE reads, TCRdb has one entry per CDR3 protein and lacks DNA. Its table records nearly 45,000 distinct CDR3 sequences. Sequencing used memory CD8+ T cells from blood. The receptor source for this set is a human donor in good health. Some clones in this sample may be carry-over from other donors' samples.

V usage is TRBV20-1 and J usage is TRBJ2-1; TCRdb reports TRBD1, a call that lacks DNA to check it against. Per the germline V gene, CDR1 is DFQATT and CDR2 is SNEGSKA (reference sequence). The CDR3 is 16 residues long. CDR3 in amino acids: CSARVPRTEFYNEQFF.

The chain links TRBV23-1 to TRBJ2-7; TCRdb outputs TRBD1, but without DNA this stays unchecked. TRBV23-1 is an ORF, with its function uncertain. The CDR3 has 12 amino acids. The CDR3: CASPGQTYEQYF.

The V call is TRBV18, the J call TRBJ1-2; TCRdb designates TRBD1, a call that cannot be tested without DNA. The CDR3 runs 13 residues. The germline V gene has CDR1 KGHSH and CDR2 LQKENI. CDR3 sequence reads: CASSPDSNYGYTF.

The CDR3 region is CASSQQDRDEQYF. V is TRBV4-1 and J is TRBJ2-7; TCRdb names TRBD1, which stays unverified in the absence of DNA. The CDR3 spans 13 residues. Germline CDR1 is MGHRA and CDR2 is YSYEKL.

The CDR3 protein is CASGGTSGSTDTQYF. The chain uses TRBV9 and TRBJ2-3; the D call of TRBD2 rests on TCRdb alone, since no DNA is present to check it. Germline V lookup: CDR1 SGDLS, CDR2 YYNGEE. CDR3 length equals 15 residues. The full variable domain, with the rest looked up from reference TRBV9 and TRBJ2-3, is DSGVTQTPKHLITATGQRVTLRCSPRSGDLSVYWYQQSLDQGLQFLIQYYNGEERAKGNILERFSAQQFPDLHSELNLSSLELGDSALYFCASGGTSGSTDTQYFGPGTRLTVL.

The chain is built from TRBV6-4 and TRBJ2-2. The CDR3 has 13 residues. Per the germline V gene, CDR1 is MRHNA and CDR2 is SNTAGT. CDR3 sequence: CASSDSSTGELFF.

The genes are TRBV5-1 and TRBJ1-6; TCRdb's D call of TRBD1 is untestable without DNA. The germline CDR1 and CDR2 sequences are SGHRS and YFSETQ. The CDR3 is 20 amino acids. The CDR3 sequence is CASSFTPGQGSLSYNSPLHF.

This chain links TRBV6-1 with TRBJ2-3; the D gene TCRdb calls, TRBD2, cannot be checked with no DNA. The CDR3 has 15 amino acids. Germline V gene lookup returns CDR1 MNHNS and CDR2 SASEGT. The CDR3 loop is CASSELGGDRDTQYF.

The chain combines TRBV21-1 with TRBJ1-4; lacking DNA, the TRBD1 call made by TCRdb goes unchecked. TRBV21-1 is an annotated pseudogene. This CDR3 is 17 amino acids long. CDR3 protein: CASSPGQGKSFNEKLFF.

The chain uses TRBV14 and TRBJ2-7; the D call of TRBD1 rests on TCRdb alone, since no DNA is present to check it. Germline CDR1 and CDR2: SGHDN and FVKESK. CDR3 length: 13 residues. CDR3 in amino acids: CASSRIRDYEQYF.

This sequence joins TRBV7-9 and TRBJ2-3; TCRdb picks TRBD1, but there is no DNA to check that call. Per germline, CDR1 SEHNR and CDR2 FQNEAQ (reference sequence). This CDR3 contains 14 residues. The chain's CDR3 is CASSPRGGQDTQYF.

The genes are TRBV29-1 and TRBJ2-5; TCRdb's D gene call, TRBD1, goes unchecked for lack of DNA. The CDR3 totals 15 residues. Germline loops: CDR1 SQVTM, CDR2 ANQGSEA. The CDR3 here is CSVEDPGQEQETQYF.

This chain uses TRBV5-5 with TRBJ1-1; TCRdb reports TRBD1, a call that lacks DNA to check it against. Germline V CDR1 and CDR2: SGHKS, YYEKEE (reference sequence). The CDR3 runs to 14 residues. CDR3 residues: CASSPPDSLPEAFF.

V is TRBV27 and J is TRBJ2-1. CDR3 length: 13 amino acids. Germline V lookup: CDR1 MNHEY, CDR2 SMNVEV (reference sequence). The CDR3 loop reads CASSVDTYNEQFF.

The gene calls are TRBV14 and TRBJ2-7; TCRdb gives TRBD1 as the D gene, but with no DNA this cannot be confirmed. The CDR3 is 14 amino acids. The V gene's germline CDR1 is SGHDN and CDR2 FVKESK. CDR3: CASSHQGVDYEQYF.

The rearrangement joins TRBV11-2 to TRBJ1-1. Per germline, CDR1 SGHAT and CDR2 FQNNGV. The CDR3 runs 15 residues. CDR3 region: CASRGGRAMNTEAFF.

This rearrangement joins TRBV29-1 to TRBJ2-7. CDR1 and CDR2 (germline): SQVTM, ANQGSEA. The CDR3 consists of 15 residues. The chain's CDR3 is CSVAVIGQGSYEQYF.